The next 17 T cell receptor beta chains were all read from a single sample in a study of T-cell reconstitution after alpha-beta-depleted transplantation in children. During its preparation, the TCRbeta library received unique molecular identifiers. From the PCR reads, TCRdb called clonotypes with MiXCR, one entry per CDR3 protein. The table lists around 490,000 distinct CDR3 sequences, 11% of them singletons, with approximately 14% in the top ten. The sample was PBMCs, mostly from graft donor cells, taken 180 days after TCRalphabeta/CD19-depleted stem cell transplant. These receptors were collected from a female patient younger than 10 who had a stem cell transplant for aplastic anemia, so the T cells may come from the graft donor.

The rearrangement joins TRBV28 to TRBJ2-2, with D perhaps TRBD1 (6 bases). CDR3 length: 15 residues. Germline loops: CDR1 MDHEN, CDR2 SYDVKM. The V and J ends lost 6 bases and 2 bases respectively, with 13 bases between them. The CDR3 loop reads CASRGWTVNTGELFF. The CDR3 nucleotides read TGTGCCAGCAGGGGTTGGACAGTTAACACCGGGGAGCTGTTTTTT.

In its sample, this clonotype was seen a few times. V gene TRBV2 combines with J gene TRBJ2-3; TRBD2 matches at 7 bases. This CDR3 contains 15 residues. The V gene end was trimmed by 6 bases and the J gene end by 3 bases; junction bases not matched to a gene: 9. Germline CDR1 SNHLY, CDR2 FYNNEI. CDR3 amino acids: CASRQSGTMTDTQYF. CDR3 sequence (DNA): TGTGCCAGCAGACAAAGCGGGACGATGACAGATACGCAGTATTTT.

This sequence joins TRBV6-5 and TRBJ2-2; 8 bases match TRBD1. Trimming cost V 0 bases and J 4 bases; bases outside gene matches: 7. The CDR3 extends over 17 amino acids. Germline-derived CDR1 and CDR2 are MNHEY and SVGAGI. In DNA, the CDR3 is TGTGCCAGCAGTTACTCAGCCAGGGGGCGCGGCACCGGGGAGCTGTTTTTT. This sequence encodes CASSYSARGRGTGELFF.

The chain's CDR3 is CASSLSPSADGELFF. The CDR3, as DNA: TGTGCCAGCAGCTTAAGTCCTAGCGCGGACGGGGAGCTGTTTTTT. The chain combines TRBV11-2 with TRBJ2-2; D possibly corresponds to TRBD2 (6 bases). The CDR3 has 15 residues. The ends were cut back, 2 bases at V and 7 bases at J, with 14 bases in the middle. Germline V CDR1 and CDR2: SGHAT, FQNNGV.

As DNA, the CDR3 is TGTGCCAGCAGCTTACTAAACCGGGACAGCACCGGGGAGCTGTTTTTT. This codes for CASSLLNRDSTGELFF. The chain has TRBV7-9 and TRBJ2-2; TRBD1 agrees at 7 bases. The CDR3 length is 16 residues. Germline assignment: CDR1 SEHNR and CDR2 FQNEAQ (reference sequence). The junction had 7 bases not matched to a gene; V was cut back by 2 bases and J by 4 bases.

The chain combines TRBV18 with TRBJ1-4, with D maybe TRBD1 (5 bases). V lost 2 bases and J lost 3, with 22 bases in between. CDR1 and CDR2 from the germline V gene are KGHSH and LQKENI. The CDR3 contains 19 residues. CDR3 nucleotides: TGTGCCAGCTCACCAAAAGTGGCGGGCCCCCTGGGGGCTAATGAAAAACTGTTTTTT. It translates to CASSPKVAGPLGANEKLFF.

This rearrangement joins TRBV6-2 or TRBV6-3 to TRBJ2-7, with 8 bases aligning to TRBD1. From germline, CDR1 is MNHEY and CDR2 SVGEGT. J was trimmed by 6 bases and V by 7 bases; bases with no gene match: 17. The length of the CDR3 is 16 residues. In DNA, the CDR3 is TGTGCCAGCACCCTCTCCCTGGGACAGGACCCTGTCGAGCAGTACTTC. Protein: CASTLSLGQDPVEQYF.

This clonotype was counted a few times. The chain recombines TRBV4-3 with TRBJ2-3, with TRBD2 matching over 11 bases. The CDR3 is 16 residues long. CDR1 and CDR2 (germline): LGHNA, YSLEER. V trimming: 1 base; J trimming: 3 bases; junction bases outside the gene matches: 3. The CDR3 nucleotides are TGCGCCAGCAGCCAAGGAAGACTAGCGGGAACAGATACGCAGTATTTT. It codes for CASSQGRLAGTDTQYF.

This clonotype has more than one count but fewer than ten. V and J are TRBV28 and TRBJ1-1; D is unresolved. The CDR3 runs 13 residues. CDR1 MDHEN and CDR2 SYDVKM come from the germline V gene. The V end lost 6 bases, the J end lost 0 bases, and 8 bases lay between the germline ends. CDR3 region: CASRVPLNTEAFF. The DNA for the CDR3 is TGTGCCAGCAGGGTCCCCTTGAACACTGAAGCTTTCTTT.

This clonotype turned up a few times. The V gene is TRBV7-2, the J gene TRBJ2-2; D gene uncertain. This CDR3 spans 15 amino acids. Germline V gene lookup returns CDR1 SGHTA and CDR2 FQGNSA. V lost 2 bases, J lost 3 bases, and 10 bases lay in between. This chain's CDR3 is CASSLLTGDTGELFF. CDR3 in DNA: TGTGCCAGCAGCTTATTGACGGGTGACACCGGGGAGCTGTTTTTT.

This clonotype was seen only a few times. The J gene is TRBJ2-4, the V gene TRBV7-2; D might be TRBD2 (6 bases). The CDR3 has 14 residues. Deletions cut 5 bases from V and 6 bases from J, with 14 bases between. Germline CDR1 is SGHTA and CDR2 is FQGNSA. The DNA for the CDR3 is TGTGCCAGCAGCCCGAGGGGACTCGGAAACATTCAGTACTTC. Protein: CASSPRGLGNIQYF.

CDR3 sequence reads: CASTVGGTEAFF. CDR3 sequence (DNA): TGTGCCAGCACCGTCGGGGGCACTGAAGCTTTCTTT. V and J are TRBV5-6 and TRBJ1-1; tentatively, D is TRBD1 (5 bases). CDR3 length: 12 residues. V was clipped by 6 bases and J by 4 bases, with 10 bases between them. The germline V gene encodes CDR1 SGHDT and CDR2 YYEEEE.

In this sample, this clonotype turned up a few times. The chain couples TRBV5-4 to TRBJ2-2, with D perhaps TRBD1 (6 bases). CDR1 and CDR2 from the germline V gene are SGHNT and YYREEE (reference sequence). The CDR3 runs 15 residues. V dropped 4 bases and J dropped 9 bases, with 19 bases sitting between them. The CDR3 sequence: CASSPPGHPHRELFF. Written as DNA, the CDR3 is TGTGCCAGCAGCCCGCCGGGACATCCTCACCGGGAGCTGTTTTTT.

This clonotype turned up a few times. The chain employs TRBV12-3 or TRBV12-4 and TRBJ2-5; a possible D gene is TRBD2 (6 bases). V was shortened by 5 bases and J by 3 bases, with 25 bases between the two germline ends. The CDR3 length is 18 residues. CDR3 DNA: TGTGCCAGCAGTCCATCCCGAGGAGGGCGACACATGAAAGAGACCCAGTACTTC. Protein: CASSPSRGGRHMKETQYF.

The rearrangement links TRBV6-1 to TRBJ2-1; D is unresolved. This CDR3 contains 14 residues. Between the trimmed V and J ends, which lost 6 bases and 9 bases, there was a span of 18 bases. Germline V gene sequence: CDR1 MNHNS, CDR2 SASEGT. The CDR3 sequence: CASRRVPQATEQFF. In DNA, the CDR3 is TGTGCCAGCAGACGGGTTCCTCAGGCGACTGAGCAGTTCTTC.

The chain recombines TRBV28 with TRBJ1-3; 7 positions agree with TRBD1. With 5 bases clipped from V and 6 bases from J, the junction kept 13 bases outside the gene matches. The length of the CDR3 is 16 residues. From germline, CDR1 is MDHEN and CDR2 SYDVKM. The DNA for the CDR3 is TGTGCCAGCAGTCCCCCAGCGGGAGGGGGCCTAAACACCATATATTTT. Translation: CASSPPAGGGLNTIYF.

CDR3 sequence: CASSFSGGTGFEQFF. The CDR3 DNA reads as TGTGCCAGCAGCTTTTCGGGTGGAACAGGTTTTGAGCAGTTCTTC. The chain carries TRBV7-2 and TRBJ2-1, with D possibly TRBD1 on 5 matching bases. Germline V gene data show CDR1 as SGHTA and CDR2 as FQGNSA. Trimming shortened V by 3 bases and J by 9 bases, and 18 bases separated the two germline ends. The CDR3 is 15 residues long.